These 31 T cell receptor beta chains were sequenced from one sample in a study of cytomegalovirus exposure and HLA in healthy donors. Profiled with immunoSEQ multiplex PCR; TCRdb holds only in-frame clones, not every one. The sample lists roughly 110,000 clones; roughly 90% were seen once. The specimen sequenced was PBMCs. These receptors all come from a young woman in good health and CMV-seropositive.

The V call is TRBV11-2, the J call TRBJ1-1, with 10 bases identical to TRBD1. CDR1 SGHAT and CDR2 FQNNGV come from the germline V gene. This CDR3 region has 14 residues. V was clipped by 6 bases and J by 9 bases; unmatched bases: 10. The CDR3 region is CASRSVGQGLQAFF. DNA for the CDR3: TGTGCCAGCAGATCAGTGGGACAGGGGCTCCAAGCTTTCTTT.

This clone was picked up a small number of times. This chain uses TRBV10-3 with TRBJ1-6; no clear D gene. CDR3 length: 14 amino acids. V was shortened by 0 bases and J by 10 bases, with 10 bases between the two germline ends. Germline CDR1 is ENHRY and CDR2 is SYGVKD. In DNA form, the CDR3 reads TGTGCCATCAGTGAGTCGAGTTTCGGGTCACCCCTCCACTTT. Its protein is CAISESSFGSPLHF.

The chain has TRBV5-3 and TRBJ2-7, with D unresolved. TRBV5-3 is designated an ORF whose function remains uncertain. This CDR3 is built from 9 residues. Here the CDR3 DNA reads TGTGCCAGAAGCTTGGAGGCACAGGTC. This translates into CARSLEAQV.

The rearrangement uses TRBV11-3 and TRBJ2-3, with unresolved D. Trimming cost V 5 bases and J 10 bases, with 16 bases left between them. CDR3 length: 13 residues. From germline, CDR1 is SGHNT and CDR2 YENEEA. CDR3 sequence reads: CASSAVSTMAQYF. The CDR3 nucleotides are TGTGCCAGCAGCGCCGTGAGTACTATGGCGCAGTATTTT. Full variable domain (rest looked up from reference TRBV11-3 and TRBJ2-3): EAGVVQSPRYKIIEKKQPVAFWCNPISGHNTLYWYLQNLGQGPELLIRYENEEAVDDSQLPKDRFSAERLKGVDSTLKIQPAELGDSAVYLCASSAVSTMAQYFGPGTRLTVL.

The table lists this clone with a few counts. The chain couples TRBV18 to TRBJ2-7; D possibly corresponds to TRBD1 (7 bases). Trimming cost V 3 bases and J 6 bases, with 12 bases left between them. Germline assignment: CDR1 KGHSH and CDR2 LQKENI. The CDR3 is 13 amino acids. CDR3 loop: CASSPTGTSEQYV. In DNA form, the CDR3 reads TGTGCCAGCTCACCGACAGGGACTTCCGAGCAGTACGTC.

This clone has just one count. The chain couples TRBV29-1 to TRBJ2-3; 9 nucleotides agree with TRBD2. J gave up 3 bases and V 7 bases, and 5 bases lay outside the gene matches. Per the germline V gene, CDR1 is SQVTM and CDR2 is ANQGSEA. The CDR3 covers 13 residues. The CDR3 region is CSARGGDTDTQYF. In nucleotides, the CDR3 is TGCAGCGCACGCGGGGGGGATACAGATACGCAGTATTTT.

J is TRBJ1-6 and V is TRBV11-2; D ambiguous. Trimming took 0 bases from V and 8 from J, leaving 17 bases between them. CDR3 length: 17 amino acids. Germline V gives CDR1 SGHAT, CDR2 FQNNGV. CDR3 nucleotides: TGTGCCAGCAGCTTAGATTTCGCTCAATCGCGGTATTCACCCCTCCACTTT. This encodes CASSLDFAQSRYSPLHF.

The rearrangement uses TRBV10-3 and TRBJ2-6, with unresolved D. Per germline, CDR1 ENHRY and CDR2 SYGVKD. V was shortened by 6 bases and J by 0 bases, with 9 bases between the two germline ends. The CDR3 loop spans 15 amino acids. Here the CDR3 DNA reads TGTGCCATCAGCGCGGCCGGCTCTGGGGCCAACGTCCTGACTTTC. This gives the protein CAISAAGSGANVLTF.

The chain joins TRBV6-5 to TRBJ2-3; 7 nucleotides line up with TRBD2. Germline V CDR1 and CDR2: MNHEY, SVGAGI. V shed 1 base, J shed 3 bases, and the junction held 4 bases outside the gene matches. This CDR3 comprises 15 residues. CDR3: CASSYWGGGTDTQYF. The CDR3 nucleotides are TGTGCCAGCAGTTACTGGGGGGGTGGGACAGATACGCAGTATTTT.

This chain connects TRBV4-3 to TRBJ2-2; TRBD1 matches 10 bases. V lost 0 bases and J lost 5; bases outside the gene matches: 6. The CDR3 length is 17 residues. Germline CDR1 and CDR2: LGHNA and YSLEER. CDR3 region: CASSQDRGQGSTGELFF. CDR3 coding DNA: TGCGCCAGCAGCCAAGATCGGGGACAGGGGTCGACCGGGGAGCTGTTTTTT.

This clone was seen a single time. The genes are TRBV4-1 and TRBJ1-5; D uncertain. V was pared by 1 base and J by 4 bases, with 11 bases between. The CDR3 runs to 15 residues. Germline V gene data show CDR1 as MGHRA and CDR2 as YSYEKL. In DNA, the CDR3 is TGCGCCAGCAGCCAAGCCGCAGACTCGAATCAGCCCCAGCATTTT. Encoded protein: CASSQAADSNQPQHF.

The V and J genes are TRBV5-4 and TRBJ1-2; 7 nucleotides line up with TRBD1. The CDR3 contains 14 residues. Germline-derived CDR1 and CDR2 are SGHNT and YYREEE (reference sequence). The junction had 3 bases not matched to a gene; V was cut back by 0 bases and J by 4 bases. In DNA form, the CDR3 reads TGTGCCAGCAGCTTGGACAGGGGAATCTATGGCTACACCTTC. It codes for CASSLDRGIYGYTF.

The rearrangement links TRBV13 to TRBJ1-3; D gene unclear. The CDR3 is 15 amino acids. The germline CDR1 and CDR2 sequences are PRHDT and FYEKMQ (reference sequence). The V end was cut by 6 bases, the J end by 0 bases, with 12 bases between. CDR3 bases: TGTGCCAGCAGTCTGGCTGGCAGCTCTGGAAACACCATATATTTT. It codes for CASSLAGSSGNTIYF.

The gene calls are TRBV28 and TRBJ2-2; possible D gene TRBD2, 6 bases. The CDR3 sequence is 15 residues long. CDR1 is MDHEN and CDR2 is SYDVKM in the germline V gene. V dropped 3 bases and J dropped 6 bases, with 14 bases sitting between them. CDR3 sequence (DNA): TGTGCCAGCAGTTTTGTGGGGGGTTCGGCCGGGGAGCTGTTTTTT. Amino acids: CASSFVGGSAGELFF.

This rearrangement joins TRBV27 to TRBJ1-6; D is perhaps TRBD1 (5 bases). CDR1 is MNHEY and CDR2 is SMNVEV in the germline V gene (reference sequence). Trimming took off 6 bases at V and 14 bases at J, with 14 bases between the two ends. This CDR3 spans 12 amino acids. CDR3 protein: CASRLQGGTLHF. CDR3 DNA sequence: TGTGCCAGCAGGCTCCAGGGAGGTACCCTCCACTTT.

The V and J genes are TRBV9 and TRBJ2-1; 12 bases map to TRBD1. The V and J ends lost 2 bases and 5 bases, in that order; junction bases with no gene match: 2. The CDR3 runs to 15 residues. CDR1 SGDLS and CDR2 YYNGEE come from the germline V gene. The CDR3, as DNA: TGTGCCAGCAGCGTTAGGGACAGGGGGCACAATGAGCAGTTCTTC. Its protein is CASSVRDRGHNEQFF.

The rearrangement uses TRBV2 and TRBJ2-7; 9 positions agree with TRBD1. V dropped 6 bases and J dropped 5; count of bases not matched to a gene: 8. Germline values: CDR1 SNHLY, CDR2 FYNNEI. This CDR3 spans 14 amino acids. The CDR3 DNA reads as TGTGCCAGCAGGGAGGGACAGGGTTTGGACGAGCAGTACTTC. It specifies CASREGQGLDEQYF.

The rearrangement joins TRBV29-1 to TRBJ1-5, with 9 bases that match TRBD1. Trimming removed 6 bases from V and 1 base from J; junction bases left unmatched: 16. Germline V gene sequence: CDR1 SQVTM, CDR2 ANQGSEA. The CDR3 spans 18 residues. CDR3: CSVLAGTGNPLSNQPQHF. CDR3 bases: TGCAGCGTGCTAGCCGGGACAGGGAACCCCTTAAGCAATCAGCCCCAGCATTTT.

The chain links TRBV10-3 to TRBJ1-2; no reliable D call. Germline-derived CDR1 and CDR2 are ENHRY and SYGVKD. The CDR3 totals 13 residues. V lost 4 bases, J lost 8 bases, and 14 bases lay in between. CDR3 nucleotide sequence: TGTGCCATCAGTGGGACGGACTTGGACGGCTACACCTTC. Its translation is CAISGTDLDGYTF.

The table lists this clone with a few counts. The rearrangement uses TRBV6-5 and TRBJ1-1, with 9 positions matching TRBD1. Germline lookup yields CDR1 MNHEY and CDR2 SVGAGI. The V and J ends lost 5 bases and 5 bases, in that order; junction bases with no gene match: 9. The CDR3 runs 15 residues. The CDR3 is CASSPLTGGETEAFF. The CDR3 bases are TGTGCCAGCAGTCCACTGACAGGGGGAGAGACTGAAGCTTTCTTT.

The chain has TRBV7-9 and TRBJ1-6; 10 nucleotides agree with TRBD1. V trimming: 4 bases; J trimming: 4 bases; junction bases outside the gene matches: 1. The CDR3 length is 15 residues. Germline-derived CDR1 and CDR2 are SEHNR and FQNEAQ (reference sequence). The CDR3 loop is CASSWGQGYNSPLHF. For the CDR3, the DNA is TGTGCCAGCAGCTGGGGACAGGGGTATAATTCACCCCTCCACTTT.

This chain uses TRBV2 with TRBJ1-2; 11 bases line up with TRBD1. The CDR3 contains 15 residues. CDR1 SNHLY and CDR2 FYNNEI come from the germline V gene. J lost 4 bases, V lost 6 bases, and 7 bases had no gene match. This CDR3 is CASSYTGTGGYGYTF. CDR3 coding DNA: TGTGCCAGCAGCTACACCGGGACAGGGGGCTATGGCTACACCTTC.

This CDR3 is CASSLGGAQSGNTIYF. The CDR3 DNA follows: TGTGCCAGCAGCCTAGGTGGAGCCCAGAGTGGAAACACCATATATTTT. The chain links TRBV28 to TRBJ1-3; D unclear. The germline gives CDR1 MDHEN, CDR2 SYDVKM. The CDR3 consists of 16 residues. Trimming stripped 6 bases from V and 3 bases from J, with 18 bases between.

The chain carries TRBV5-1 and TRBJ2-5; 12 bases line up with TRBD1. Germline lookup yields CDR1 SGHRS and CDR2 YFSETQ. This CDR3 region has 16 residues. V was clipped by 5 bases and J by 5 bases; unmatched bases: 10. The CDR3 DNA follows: TGCGCCAGCAGTCGAGCAGGGACAGGGGGCACGGAGACCCAGTACTTC. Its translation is CASSRAGTGGTETQYF.

Here the CDR3 reads CASSLRGASGAQETQYF. The CDR3 region has the DNA TGTGCCAGCAGCTTAAGAGGGGCTAGCGGGGCCCAAGAGACCCAGTACTTC. The chain carries TRBV7-2 and TRBJ2-5; 9 positions agree with TRBD2. Trimming cost V 2 bases and J 1 base; bases outside gene matches: 8. This CDR3 spans 17 amino acids. In germline, CDR1 is SGHTA, CDR2 FQGNSA.

The CDR3 loop is CASSLLPGTPNTGELFF. CDR3 bases: TGTGCCAGCAGTCTCTTACCCGGGACACCCAACACCGGGGAGCTGTTTTTT. V is TRBV28 and J is TRBJ2-2; weak D call: TRBD1 (6 bases). Trimming took off 5 bases at V and 2 bases at J, with 18 bases between the two ends. This CDR3 is built from 17 residues. Germline CDR1 and CDR2: MDHEN and SYDVKM.

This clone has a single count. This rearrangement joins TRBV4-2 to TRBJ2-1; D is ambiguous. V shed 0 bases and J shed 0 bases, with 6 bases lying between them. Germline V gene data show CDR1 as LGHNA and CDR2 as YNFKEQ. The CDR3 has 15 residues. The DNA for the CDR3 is TGTGCCAGCAGCCAAGAGAAGAGCTCCTACAATGAGCAGTTCTTC. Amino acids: CASSQEKSSYNEQFF.

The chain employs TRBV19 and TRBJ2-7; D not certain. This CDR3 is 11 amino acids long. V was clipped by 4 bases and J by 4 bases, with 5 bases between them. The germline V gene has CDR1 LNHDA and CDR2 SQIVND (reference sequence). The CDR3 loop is CASSTPYEQYF. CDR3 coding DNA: TGTGCCAGTAGTACCCCGTACGAGCAGTACTTC.

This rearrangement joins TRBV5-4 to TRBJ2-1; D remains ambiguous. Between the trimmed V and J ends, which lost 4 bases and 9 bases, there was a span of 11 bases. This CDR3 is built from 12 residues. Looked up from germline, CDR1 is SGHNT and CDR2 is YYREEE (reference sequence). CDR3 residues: CASSRDSGEQFF. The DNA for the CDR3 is TGTGCCAGCAGCAGAGATAGTGGTGAGCAGTTCTTC.

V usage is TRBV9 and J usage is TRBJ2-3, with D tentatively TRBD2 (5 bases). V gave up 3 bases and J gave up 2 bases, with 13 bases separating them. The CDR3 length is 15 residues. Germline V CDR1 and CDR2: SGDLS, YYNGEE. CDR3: CASSAPRGITDTQYF. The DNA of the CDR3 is TGTGCCAGCAGCGCCCCACGGGGAATCACAGATACGCAGTATTTT. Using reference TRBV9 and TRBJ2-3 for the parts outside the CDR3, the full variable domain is DSGVTQTPKHLITATGQRVTLRCSPRSGDLSVYWYQQSLDQGLQFLIQYYNGEERAKGNILERFSAQQFPDLHSELNLSSLELGDSALYFCASSAPRGITDTQYFGPGTRLTVL.

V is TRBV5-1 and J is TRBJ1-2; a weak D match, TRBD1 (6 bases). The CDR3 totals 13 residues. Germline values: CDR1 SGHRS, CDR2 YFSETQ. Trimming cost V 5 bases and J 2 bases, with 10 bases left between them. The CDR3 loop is CASRDSRNYGYTF. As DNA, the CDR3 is TGCGCCAGCAGGGACAGCCGGAACTATGGCTACACCTTC.